The 21 T cell receptor beta chains in this list originate from one sample, sequenced in a study of identifying expanded T cells in peripheral blood (dated by TCRdb to about 2019). Receptor amplification or capture employed the immunoSEQ multiplex PCR assay. In TCRdb, the immuneACCESS table is reduced to in-frame sequences with V and J assigned. These tables do not hold every clone; where another copy was compared, an unresolved V gene accounts for under half, and the others remain unexplained. Counted in this sample were tens of thousands of clones; 84% of them appeared once. Around a fifth of the sample belongs to the ten largest clones. The sequenced sample consisted of blood. Receptors were obtained from a person aged 18 to 75 in good health.

The chain uses TRBV6-1 and TRBJ2-5, with D perhaps matching TRBD1 or TRBD2 (5 bases each). Trimming removed 4 bases from V and 2 bases from J, with 8 bases in between. This CDR3 has 13 amino acids. The germline CDR1 and CDR2 sequences are MNHNS and SASEGT. CDR3: CASSGGIQETQYF. The DNA of the CDR3 is TGTGCCAGCAGTGGGGGGATTCAAGAGACCCAGTACTTC.

The J gene is TRBJ2-1, the V gene TRBV7-3; possibly TRBD2 for D (6 bases). There are 16 residues in the CDR3. Germline CDR1 and CDR2: SGHTA and FQGTGA. The germline V and J ends were trimmed by 2 bases and 0 bases, with 11 bases remaining between them. The CDR3 region is CASSLGREVSYNEQFF. The CDR3 coding sequence is TGTGCCAGCAGCTTAGGGCGGGAAGTCTCCTACAATGAGCAGTTCTTC.

The rearrangement links TRBV9 to TRBJ1-1; the D is unclear. V lost 0 bases, J lost 1 base, and 7 bases lay in between. CDR3 size: 14 residues. The germline gives CDR1 SGDLS, CDR2 YYNGEE. The DNA of the CDR3 is TGTGCCAGCAGCGTAGGCTCAGAGAACACTGAAGCTTTCTTT. Translation gives CASSVGSENTEAFF. The entire variable domain, with the rest obtained from reference TRBV9 and TRBJ1-1, is as follows: DSGVTQTPKHLITATGQRVTLRCSPRSGDLSVYWYQQSLDQGLQFLIQYYNGEERAKGNILERFSAQQFPDLHSELNLSSLELGDSALYFCASSVGSENTEAFFGQGTRLTVV.

The CDR3 is CASSVELSGANVLTF. The CDR3, as DNA: TGTGCCAGCAGTGTGGAGCTCTCTGGGGCCAACGTCCTGACTTTC. This chain uses TRBV2 with TRBJ2-6, with D unclear. V lost 4 bases and J lost 0, with 7 bases in between. The CDR3 contains 15 residues. Germline V gene lookup returns CDR1 SNHLY and CDR2 FYNNEI.

V gene TRBV6-4 combines with J gene TRBJ2-7; 7 bases are shared with TRBD2. CDR1 and CDR2 (germline): MRHNA, SNTAGT. The V and J ends lost 0 bases and 1 base, in that order; junction bases with no gene match: 12. This CDR3 has 18 residues. The CDR3 spells CASSDSVGREGLSYEQYF. The CDR3, as DNA: TGTGCCAGCAGTGACTCGGTTGGTAGGGAGGGCCTATCCTACGAGCAGTACTTC.

V gene TRBV7-8 combines with J gene TRBJ1-1; D remains unclear. CDR3 size: 14 residues. Trimming removed 1 base at V and 0 bases at J, with 6 bases between. Germline V CDR1 and CDR2: SGHVS, FQNEAQ. The CDR3 reads CASSLGYMNTEAFF. CDR3 DNA sequence: TGTGCCAGCAGCTTAGGGTATATGAACACTGAAGCTTTCTTT.

The rearrangement uses TRBV12-5 and TRBJ2-2; D gene uncertain. Germline CDR1 is LGHNT and CDR2 is FRNRAP. This CDR3 has 14 amino acids. V was cut by 3 bases and J by 7 bases, with 12 bases left in between. The CDR3 reads CASGLSGRDGELFF. Here the CDR3 DNA reads TGTGCTAGTGGTTTATCCGGGCGAGACGGGGAGCTGTTTTTT. Full variable domain (rest looked up from reference TRBV12-5 and TRBJ2-2): DARVTQTPRHKVTEMGQEVTMRCQPILGHNTVFWYRQTMMQGLELLAYFRNRAPLDDSGMPKDRFSAEMPDATLATLKIQPSEPRDSAVYFCASGLSGRDGELFFGEGSRLTVL.

The rearrangement uses TRBV5-4 and TRBJ2-5; D is ambiguous. Trimming shortened V by 1 base and J by 5 bases, and 6 bases separated the two germline ends. The length of the CDR3 is 12 residues. Germline lookup yields CDR1 SGHNT and CDR2 YYREEE (reference sequence). CDR3 nucleotides: TGTGCCAGCAGCTTGAAGCAGGAGACCCAGTACTTC. Its translation: CASSLKQETQYF.

V and J are TRBV7-3 and TRBJ2-7, with no clear D. The CDR3 is 14 amino acids. Trimming stripped 5 bases from V and 3 bases from J, with 14 bases between. Germline-derived CDR1 and CDR2 are SGHTA and FQGTGA. CDR3 bases: TGTGCCAGCAGCGCCGACGGACCCTACTACGAGCAGTACTTC. Its protein product is CASSADGPYYEQYF.

This sequence joins TRBV7-6 and TRBJ2-1; D gene ambiguous. CDR1 and CDR2 from the germline V gene are SGHVS and FNYEAQ. There are 16 residues in the CDR3. V lost 5 bases and J lost 7, with 21 bases in between. In DNA form, the CDR3 reads TGTGCCAGCAGCCATCCAAAGGGCCTTCTGTTAAATGAGCAGTTCTTC. Amino acid sequence: CASSHPKGLLLNEQFF.

The gene calls are TRBV19 and TRBJ1-5; 9 bases fit TRBD1. The CDR3 spans 14 residues. Germline trimming cut 3 bases from V and 7 bases from J; bases unmatched to any gene: 4. The germline V gene has CDR1 LNHDA and CDR2 SQIVND (reference sequence). The CDR3 nucleotides read TGTGCCAGTAGTATTATGGACAGGGGCCAGCCCCAGCATTTT. Translated: CASSIMDRGQPQHF.

This clone was picked up one time. The V and J genes are TRBV21-1 and TRBJ1-3. TRBV21-1 is given as a pseudogene. The CDR3 length is 16 residues. CDR3 sequence reads: CASSIDREDSGNTIYF. The CDR3 DNA is TGTGCCAGCAGCATAGACCGCGAAGACTCTGGAAACACCATATATTTT.

V gene TRBV7-8 combines with J gene TRBJ2-7; TRBD2 matches 7 bases. This CDR3 contains 14 residues. CDR1 and CDR2 from the germline V gene are SGHVS and FQNEAQ. V was pared by 5 bases and J by 7 bases, with 11 bases of the junction left unmatched. CDR3 protein: CASSRGTPGGEQYF. For the CDR3, the DNA is TGTGCCAGCAGCCGAGGGACCCCGGGGGGAGAGCAGTACTTC.

CDR3 in DNA: TGCGCCAGCAGTCCGGGACTGTTTTCCTACGAGCAGTACTTC. Protein: CASSPGLFSYEQYF. The V call is TRBV4-1, the J call TRBJ2-7, with D maybe TRBD2 (6 bases). This CDR3 is 14 amino acids long. CDR1 and CDR2 (germline): MGHRA, YSYEKL. Deletions cut 6 bases from V and 1 base from J, with 13 bases between.

V and J are TRBV11-2 and TRBJ2-7; 9 bases line up with TRBD2. V lost 6 bases to trimming and J lost 2 bases; unmatched junction nucleotides: 8. This CDR3 comprises 15 residues. The germline V gene encodes CDR1 SGHAT and CDR2 FQNNGV. CDR3 loop: CASSLLSGRPYEQYF. Written as DNA, the CDR3 is TGTGCCAGCAGTTTACTAAGCGGGAGGCCCTACGAGCAGTACTTC. Together with reference TRBV11-2 and TRBJ2-7, the CDR3 gives the full variable domain: EAGVAQSPRYKIIEKRQSVAFWCNPISGHATLYWYQQILGQGPKLLIQFQNNGVVDDSQLPKDRFSAERLKGVDSTLKIQPAKLEDSAVYLCASSLLSGRPYEQYFGPGTRLTVT.

The chain is built from TRBV28 and TRBJ1-5, with D unresolved. Per the germline V gene, CDR1 is MDHEN and CDR2 is SYDVKM. The V end was cut by 5 bases, the J end by 4 bases, with 3 bases between. The CDR3 is made up of 11 amino acids. The CDR3 loop reads CASSLNQPQHF. CDR3 sequence (DNA): TGTGCCAGCAGTCTAAATCAGCCCCAGCATTTT.

In this sample, this clone turned up once. The rearrangement uses TRBV7-2 and TRBJ2-1; 9 bases map to TRBD1. The CDR3 consists of 16 residues. V gave up 5 bases and J gave up 4 bases; unmatched junction bases: 9. The germline gives CDR1 SGHTA, CDR2 FQGNSA. CDR3 nucleotide sequence: TGTGCCAGCAGCGACAGGGACAGGGTTTTTTACAATGAGCAGTTCTTC. Its protein product is CASSDRDRVFYNEQFF. Filled out from reference TRBV7-2 and TRBJ2-1, the complete variable domain reads GAGVSQSPSNKVTEKGKDVELRCDPISGHTALYWYRQSLGQGLEFLIYFQGNSAPDKSGLPSDRFSAERTGGSVSTLTIQRTQQEDSAVYLCASSDRDRVFYNEQFFGPGTRLTVL.

This rearrangement joins TRBV9 to TRBJ2-5; D unresolved. This CDR3 is built from 13 residues. The V gene's germline CDR1 is SGDLS and CDR2 YYNGEE. V was cut by 0 bases and J by 1 base, with 4 bases left in between. The CDR3 region is CASSVGPQETQYF. In DNA form, the CDR3 reads TGTGCCAGCAGCGTAGGGCCCCAAGAGACCCAGTACTTC.

V is TRBV2 and J is TRBJ2-7; D unclear. The length of the CDR3 is 14 residues. Germline values: CDR1 SNHLY, CDR2 FYNNEI. V was clipped by 5 bases and J by 3 bases, with 14 bases between them. The CDR3 loop is CASSNGPTFYEQYF. CDR3 coding DNA: TGTGCCAGCAGTAACGGGCCAACCTTCTACGAGCAGTACTTC.

This chain uses TRBV10-2 with TRBJ1-5; 8 bases line up with TRBD1. The CDR3 spans 15 residues. Germline V gives CDR1 WSHSY, CDR2 SAAADI. J gave up 0 bases and V 8 bases, and 6 bases lay outside the gene matches. The CDR3 spells CASLDRGHSNQPQHF. The CDR3 nucleotides are TGCGCCAGCCTCGACAGGGGCCATAGCAATCAGCCCCAGCATTTT.

The V gene is TRBV29-1, the J gene TRBJ1-2, with 7 nucleotides matching TRBD1. The CDR3 is 13 residues long. Germline CDR1 SQVTM, CDR2 ANQGSEA. J gave up 2 bases and V 7 bases, and 7 bases lay outside the gene matches. CDR3 amino acids: CSDLQQGNYGYTF. CDR3 DNA: TGCAGCGACTTGCAACAGGGGAACTATGGCTACACCTTC. Using reference TRBV29-1 and TRBJ1-2 for the parts outside the CDR3, the full variable domain is SAVISQKPSRDICQRGTSLTIQCQVDSQVTMMFWYRQQPGQSLTLIATANQGSEATYESGFVIDKFPISRPNLTFSTLTVSNMSPEDSSIYLCSDLQQGNYGYTFGSGTRLTVV.